A selection of T cell receptor beta chains follows, all from one sample in a study of blood T cell repertoires in COVID-19. Sequencing was performed with immunoSEQ multiplex PCR; in TCRdb, only in-frame clones are kept and a portion is missing. This sample has around 260,000 clones; 75% to 90% occur once, and the top ten carry more than 4%. Material: PBMCs or T cells enriched from blood (not recorded which). The receptors come from a woman aged 25 to 39 who had recovered from COVID-19. The CDR3 runs from the conserved cysteine through the conserved F or W. The order of the fields is clone size, D gene, V gene, J gene, CDR3 DNA, CDR3 protein. The D gene is left open where the match is weak. Only some rows state a clone size, as once, few, many or a class for expanded clones.

clone_size: once
d_call: .
v_call: TRBV9
j_call: TRBJ1-5
cdr3_nt: TGTGCCAGCAGCGAAGACGACAGTCATCAGCCCCAGCATTTT
cdr3_aa: CASSEDDSHQPQHF

clone_size: .
d_call: TRBD1
v_call: TRBV30
j_call: TRBJ2-7
cdr3_nt: TGTGCCTGTAACGGGGACAGGGAGCCCTACGAGCAGTACTTC
cdr3_aa: CACNGDREPYEQYF

clone_size: few
d_call: .
v_call: TRBV5-6
j_call: TRBJ1-1
cdr3_nt: TGTGCCAGCAGTTTAGCCGGGACACCGGTTGAAGCTTTCTTT
cdr3_aa: CASSLAGTPVEAFF

clone_size: few
d_call: .
v_call: TRBV3-1/TRBV3-2
j_call: TRBJ2-1
cdr3_nt: TGTGCCAGCAGCCAAGGGTTTGGGCAGTACAATGAGCAGTTCTTC
cdr3_aa: CASSQGFGQYNEQFF

clone_size: once
d_call: .
v_call: TRBV19
j_call: TRBJ1-1
cdr3_nt: TGTGCCAGTAGACCCGTGGGAGGCCCTGAAGCTTTCTTT
cdr3_aa: CASRPVGGPEAFF

clone_size: .
d_call: TRBD1
v_call: TRBV15
j_call: TRBJ1-3
cdr3_nt: TGTGCCACCAGCAGAGAGACAGGGTCTGGAAACACCATATATTTT
cdr3_aa: CATSRETGSGNTIYF

clone_size: .
d_call: .
v_call: TRBV24-1
j_call: TRBJ1-2
cdr3_nt: TGTGCCACCAGTGATTCGACAGGAGCTAACTATGGCTACACCTTC
cdr3_aa: CATSDSTGANYGYTF

clone_size: .
d_call: .
v_call: TRBV6-5
j_call: TRBJ1-5
cdr3_nt: TGTGCCAGCAGCCTAAGGGGTGGCAATCAGCCCCAGCATTTT
cdr3_aa: CASSLRGGNQPQHF

clone_size: few
d_call: TRBD1
v_call: TRBV28
j_call: TRBJ2-7
cdr3_nt: TGTGCCAGCAGTACCCGACAGGGGTTAATACTATCCTACGAGCAGTACTTC
cdr3_aa: CASSTRQGLILSYEQYF

clone_size: few
d_call: TRBD1
v_call: TRBV12-3/TRBV12-4
j_call: TRBJ1-5
cdr3_nt: TGTGCCAGCCAGGGACAGGGGATTCAGCCCCAGCATTTT
cdr3_aa: CASQGQGIQPQHF

clone_size: once
d_call: .
v_call: TRBV4-1
j_call: TRBJ1-6
cdr3_nt: TGCGCCAGCAGCCAAGATCGGGGGGCAAATTCACCCCTCCACTTT
cdr3_aa: CASSQDRGANSPLHF

clone_size: .
d_call: .
v_call: TRBV12-3/TRBV12-4
j_call: TRBJ2-7
cdr3_nt: TGTGCCAGCAGTTTAAGACTTAGCCACGAGCAGTACTTC
cdr3_aa: CASSLRLSHEQYF

clone_size: .
d_call: .
v_call: TRBV27
j_call: TRBJ1-1
cdr3_nt: TGTGCCAGCAGTTCGGGATTCGGGGTTGGTGAAGCTTTCTTT
cdr3_aa: CASSSGFGVGEAFF

clone_size: .
d_call: TRBD1
v_call: TRBV10-2
j_call: TRBJ1-2
cdr3_nt: TGCGCCAGCAACCGGGACAGGGGCTATGGCTACACCTTC
cdr3_aa: CASNRDRGYGYTF

clone_size: once
d_call: .
v_call: TRBV28
j_call: TRBJ1-6
cdr3_nt: TGTGCCAGCAGCCCCGGGAATTCACCCCTCCACTTT
cdr3_aa: CASSPGNSPLHF

clone_size: .
d_call: TRBD2
v_call: TRBV10-1
j_call: TRBJ2-1
cdr3_nt: TGCGCCAGCAGTGAGTCGACCGGGACTAGCTCCTACAATGAGCAGTTCTTC
cdr3_aa: CASSESTGTSSYNEQFF

clone_size: .
d_call: TRBD1
v_call: TRBV5-6
j_call: TRBJ2-1
cdr3_nt: TGTGCCAGCAGCTTGGGGGGAGGGACAGGGTACAATGAGCAGTTCTTC
cdr3_aa: CASSLGGGTGYNEQFF

clone_size: .
d_call: .
v_call: TRBV7-9
j_call: TRBJ2-2
cdr3_nt: TGTGCCAGCAGCCCCCCCCGGGCGGGACGTAACACCGGGGAGCTGTTTTTT
cdr3_aa: CASSPPRAGRNTGELFF

clone_size: once
d_call: .
v_call: TRBV11-2
j_call: TRBJ2-1
cdr3_nt: TGTGCCAGCAGCTTTAGGCTAGCGCAATCCTACAATGAGCAGTTCTTC
cdr3_aa: CASSFRLAQSYNEQFF

clone_size: .
d_call: TRBD1
v_call: TRBV18
j_call: TRBJ1-2
cdr3_nt: TGTGCCAGCTCACCAATCGGGACAGGGGATCACTACACCTTC
cdr3_aa: CASSPIGTGDHYTF

clone_size: .
d_call: .
v_call: TRBV29-1
j_call: TRBJ2-7
cdr3_nt: TGCAGCGTCCTCGACATCTACGAGCAGTACTTC
cdr3_aa: CSVLDIYEQYF

clone_size: .
d_call: TRBD2
v_call: TRBV3-1/TRBV3-2
j_call: TRBJ2-5
cdr3_nt: TGTGCCAGCAGCCAGGGTTTACTAGCGGGACACCAAGAGACCCAGTACTTC
cdr3_aa: CASSQGLLAGHQETQYF

clone_size: once
d_call: .
v_call: TRBV15
j_call: TRBJ1-5
cdr3_nt: TGTGCCACCAGCAGAGACAGGGTTAGCAATCAGCCCCAGCATTTT
cdr3_aa: CATSRDRVSNQPQHF

clone_size: .
d_call: TRBD1
v_call: TRBV9
j_call: TRBJ2-1
cdr3_nt: TGTGCCAGCAGCGTAGTGAGCCTGGACAGGGGGACCAATGAGCAGTTCTTC
cdr3_aa: CASSVVSLDRGTNEQFF

clone_size: once
d_call: TRBD1
v_call: TRBV6-5
j_call: TRBJ1-2
cdr3_nt: TGTGCCAGCAGGCGACCGGGACAGGGATTAGAAGGCTACACCTTC
cdr3_aa: CASRRPGQGLEGYTF

clone_size: few
d_call: TRBD2
v_call: TRBV14
j_call: TRBJ2-7
cdr3_nt: TGTGCCAGCAGCCAAGTCGGACTAGCGGGAGCATCGTTATACTTC
cdr3_aa: CASSQVGLAGASLYF

clone_size: .
d_call: TRBD2
v_call: TRBV11-2
j_call: TRBJ2-7
cdr3_nt: TGTGCCAGCAGCTTCCTAGCGGGAGTGGAACAGTACTTC
cdr3_aa: CASSFLAGVEQYF

clone_size: .
d_call: TRBD2
v_call: TRBV10-2
j_call: TRBJ2-1
cdr3_nt: TGCGCCAGCATACAGTCGTACGGACTAGTAGGATCTCAGTTCTTC
cdr3_aa: CASIQSYGLVGSQFF

clone_size: .
d_call: .
v_call: TRBV11-2
j_call: TRBJ2-5
cdr3_nt: TGTGCCAGCAGCTTACTCCCGCGGAAAGAGACCCAGTACTTC
cdr3_aa: CASSLLPRKETQYF

clone_size: .
d_call: TRBD1
v_call: TRBV6-5
j_call: TRBJ1-5
cdr3_nt: TGTGCCAGCAGTTACAGGGGGCGGAATCAGCCCCAGCATTTT
cdr3_aa: CASSYRGRNQPQHF

clone_size: .
d_call: .
v_call: TRBV30
j_call: TRBJ1-5
cdr3_nt: TGTGCCTGGAGTGTTCGGGATAATCAGCCCCAGCATTTT
cdr3_aa: CAWSVRDNQPQHF

clone_size: .
d_call: .
v_call: TRBV6-5
j_call: TRBJ2-6
cdr3_nt: TGTGCCAGCGGGAGAGTTGGGGCCAACGTCCTGACTTTC
cdr3_aa: CASGRVGANVLTF

clone_size: few
d_call: .
v_call: TRBV10-1
j_call: TRBJ2-7
cdr3_nt: TGCGCCAGCAGTGCAGGGCCTTCCTACGAGCAGTACTTC
cdr3_aa: CASSAGPSYEQYF

clone_size: .
d_call: TRBD1
v_call: TRBV5-6
j_call: TRBJ2-7
cdr3_nt: TGTGCCAGCAGCTTGTTGGGGGACAGGGGAGGTTACGAGCAGTACTTC
cdr3_aa: CASSLLGDRGGYEQYF

clone_size: .
d_call: .
v_call: TRBV3-1/TRBV3-2
j_call: TRBJ2-2
cdr3_nt: TGTGCCAGCAGCCCCTACACCGGGGAGCTGTTTTTT
cdr3_aa: CASSPYTGELFF

clone_size: .
d_call: TRBD1
v_call: TRBV30
j_call: TRBJ2-1
cdr3_nt: TGTGCCTGGAGTTCGACGACCAGGGGGAGTGGGTTCTTC
cdr3_aa: CAWSSTTRGSGFF

clone_size: .
d_call: TRBD2
v_call: TRBV3-1/TRBV3-2
j_call: TRBJ2-3
cdr3_nt: TGTGCCAGCAGCCAAGGTCCTAGCGGGAGGGATACGCAGTATTTT
cdr3_aa: CASSQGPSGRDTQYF

clone_size: .
d_call: TRBD2
v_call: TRBV27
j_call: TRBJ2-1
cdr3_nt: TGTGCCAGCAGGTCACTAGCGGGAAGTATAATGTCCTACAATGAGCAGTTCTTC
cdr3_aa: CASRSLAGSIMSYNEQFF

clone_size: .
d_call: TRBD1
v_call: TRBV7-9
j_call: TRBJ2-7
cdr3_nt: TGTGCCAGCAGCTTCGGAGGACAGGGCTACGAGCAGTACTTC
cdr3_aa: CASSFGGQGYEQYF

clone_size: .
d_call: TRBD1
v_call: TRBV5-6
j_call: TRBJ1-5
cdr3_nt: TGTGCCAGCAGCTTGGGGGACAGGGGCAATCAGCCCCAGCATTTT
cdr3_aa: CASSLGDRGNQPQHF

clone_size: few
d_call: .
v_call: TRBV6-5
j_call: TRBJ1-1
cdr3_nt: TGTGCCACCTTTTTTTTCACTGAAGCTTTCTTT
cdr3_aa: CATFFFTEAFF

clone_size: .
d_call: .
v_call: TRBV28
j_call: TRBJ1-4
cdr3_nt: TGTGCCACCACAGGTCAACCCCGTGATAATGAAAAACTGTTTTTT
cdr3_aa: CATTGQPRDNEKLFF

clone_size: few
d_call: TRBD1
v_call: TRBV28
j_call: TRBJ1-2
cdr3_nt: TGTGCCAGCAGTTTCGGGGACAGGGGGATCCGAACTGGCTACACCTTC
cdr3_aa: CASSFGDRGIRTGYTF

clone_size: .
d_call: TRBD2
v_call: TRBV5-4
j_call: TRBJ2-2
cdr3_nt: TGTGCCAGCAGCGGGACTAGCGGGGTTGGTAAACGTCCGAACACCGGGGAGCTGTTTTTT
cdr3_aa: CASSGTSGVGKRPNTGELFF

clone_size: .
d_call: TRBD2
v_call: TRBV7-3
j_call: TRBJ2-1
cdr3_nt: TGTGCCAGCAGCTTAACAAGCGGGAGACAGAACAATGAGCAGTTCTTC
cdr3_aa: CASSLTSGRQNNEQFF

clone_size: .
d_call: .
v_call: TRBV19
j_call: TRBJ2-4
cdr3_nt: TGTGCCAGTAGTATTAGCGAGGGAAATCAGTACTTC
cdr3_aa: CASSISEGNQYF

clone_size: .
d_call: .
v_call: TRBV10-3
j_call: TRBJ2-7
cdr3_nt: TGTGCCACCCGCCGAGGGTCCGAGCAGTACTTC
cdr3_aa: CATRRGSEQYF

clone_size: .
d_call: TRBD1
v_call: TRBV7-9
j_call: TRBJ1-6
cdr3_nt: TGTGCCAGCAGCTCGGGACAGATCTATAATTCACCCCTCCACTTT
cdr3_aa: CASSSGQIYNSPLHF

clone_size: .
d_call: .
v_call: TRBV5-1
j_call: TRBJ1-4
cdr3_nt: TGCGCCAGCAGCTTGGCCGGGGGTGGGAATGAAAAACTGTTTTTT
cdr3_aa: CASSLAGGGNEKLFF

clone_size: .
d_call: .
v_call: TRBV5-4
j_call: TRBJ1-1
cdr3_nt: TGTGCCAGCAGAACCCGGGACACGGAAGCTTTCTTT
cdr3_aa: CASRTRDTEAFF

clone_size: once
d_call: .
v_call: TRBV3-1/TRBV3-2
j_call: TRBJ2-3
cdr3_nt: TGTGCCAGCAGCCCCCAGCGCTGGGAGTCAGATACGCAGTATTTT
cdr3_aa: CASSPQRWESDTQYF

clone_size: .
d_call: .
v_call: TRBV7-9
j_call: TRBJ1-2
cdr3_nt: TGTGCCAGCAGCCCCCCGGACAGTAACTATGGCTACACCTTC
cdr3_aa: CASSPPDSNYGYTF